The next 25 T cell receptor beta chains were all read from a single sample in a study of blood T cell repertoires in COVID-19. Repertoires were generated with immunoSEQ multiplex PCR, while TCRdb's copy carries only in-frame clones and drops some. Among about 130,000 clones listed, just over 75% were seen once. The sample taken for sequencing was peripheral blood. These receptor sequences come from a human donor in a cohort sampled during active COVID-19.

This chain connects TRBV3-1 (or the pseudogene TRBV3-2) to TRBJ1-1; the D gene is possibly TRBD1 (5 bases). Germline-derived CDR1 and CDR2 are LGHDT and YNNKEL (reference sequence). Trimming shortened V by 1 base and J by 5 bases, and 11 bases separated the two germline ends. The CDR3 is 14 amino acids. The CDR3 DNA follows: TGTGCCAGCAGCCAAGGTCAGGGCCGGACTGAAGCTTTCTTT. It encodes CASSQGQGRTEAFF.

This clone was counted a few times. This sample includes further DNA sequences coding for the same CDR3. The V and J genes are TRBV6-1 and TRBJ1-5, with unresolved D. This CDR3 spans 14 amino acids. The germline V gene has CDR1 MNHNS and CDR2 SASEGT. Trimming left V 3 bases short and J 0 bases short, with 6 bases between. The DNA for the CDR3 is TGTGCCAGCAGTGACAGGTATAGCAATCAGCCCCAGCATTTT. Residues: CASSDRYSNQPQHF.

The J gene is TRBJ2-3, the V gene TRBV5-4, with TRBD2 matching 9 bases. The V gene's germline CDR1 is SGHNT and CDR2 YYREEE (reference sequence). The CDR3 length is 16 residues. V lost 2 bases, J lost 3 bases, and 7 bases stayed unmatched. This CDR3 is CASSFTSGGPTDTQYF. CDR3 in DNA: TGTGCCAGCAGCTTCACCAGCGGGGGGCCAACAGATACGCAGTATTTT. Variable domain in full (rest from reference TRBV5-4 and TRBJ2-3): ETGVTQSPTHLIKTRGQQVTLRCSSQSGHNTVSWYQQALGQGPQFIFQYYREEENGRGNFPPRFSGLQFPNYSSELNVNALELDDSALYLCASSFTSGGPTDTQYFGPGTRLTVL.

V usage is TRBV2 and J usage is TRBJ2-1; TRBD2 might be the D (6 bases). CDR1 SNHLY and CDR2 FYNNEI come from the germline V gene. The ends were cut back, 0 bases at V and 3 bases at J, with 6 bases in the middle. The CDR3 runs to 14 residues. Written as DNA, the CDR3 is TGTGCCAGCAGTGAAGCGGGGGGCTACAATGAGCAGTTCTTC. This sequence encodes CASSEAGGYNEQFF.

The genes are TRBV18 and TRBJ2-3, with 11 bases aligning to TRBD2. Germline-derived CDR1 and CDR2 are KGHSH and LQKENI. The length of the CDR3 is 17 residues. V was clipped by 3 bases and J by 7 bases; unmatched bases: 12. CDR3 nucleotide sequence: TGTGCCAGCTCACCGGCGACTAGCGGGACCCGTGTGAATACGCAGTATTTT. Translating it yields CASSPATSGTRVNTQYF.

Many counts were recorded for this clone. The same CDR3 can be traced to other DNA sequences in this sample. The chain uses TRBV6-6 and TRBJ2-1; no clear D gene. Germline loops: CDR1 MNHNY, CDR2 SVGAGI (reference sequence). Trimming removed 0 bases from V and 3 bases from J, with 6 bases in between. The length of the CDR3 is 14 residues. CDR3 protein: CASSYSRVYNEQFF. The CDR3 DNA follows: TGTGCCAGCAGTTACTCTCGGGTCTACAATGAGCAGTTCTTC.

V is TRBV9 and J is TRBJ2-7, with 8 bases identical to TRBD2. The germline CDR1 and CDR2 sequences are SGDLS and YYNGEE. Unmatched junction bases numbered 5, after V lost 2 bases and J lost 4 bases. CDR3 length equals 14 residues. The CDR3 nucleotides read TGTGCCAGCAGCGTCGGGGGGGAGTCATACGAGCAGTACTTC. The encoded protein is CASSVGGESYEQYF.

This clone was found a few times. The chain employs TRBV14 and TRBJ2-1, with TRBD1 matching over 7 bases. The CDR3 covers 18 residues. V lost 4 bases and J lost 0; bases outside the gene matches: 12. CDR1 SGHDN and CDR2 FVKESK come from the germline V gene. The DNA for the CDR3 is TGTGCCAGCAGCCCGAATTCCGGGACAGTGAGCTCCTACAATGAGCAGTTCTTC. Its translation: CASSPNSGTVSSYNEQFF.

The DNA for the CDR3 is TGTGCCAGCAGCTTGATCGGGGGCTCCTACGAGCAGTACTTC. Translated: CASSLIGGSYEQYF. This chain joins TRBV5-6 and TRBJ2-7, with D tentatively TRBD2 (6 bases). The CDR3 has 14 residues. V shed 1 base and J shed 0 bases, with 8 bases lying between them. Germline V gene data show CDR1 as SGHDT and CDR2 as YYEEEE.

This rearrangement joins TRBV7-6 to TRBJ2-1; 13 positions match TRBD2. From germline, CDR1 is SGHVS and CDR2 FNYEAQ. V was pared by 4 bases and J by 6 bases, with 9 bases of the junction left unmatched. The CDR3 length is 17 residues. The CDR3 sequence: CASSSPTSGGWSNEQFF. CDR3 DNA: TGTGCCAGCAGCTCCCCGACTAGCGGGGGGTGGTCCAATGAGCAGTTCTTC.

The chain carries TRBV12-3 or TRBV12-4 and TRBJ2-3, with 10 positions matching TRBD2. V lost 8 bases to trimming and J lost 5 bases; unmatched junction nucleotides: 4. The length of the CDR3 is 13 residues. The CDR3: CASGVAGGDTQYF. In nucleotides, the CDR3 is TGTGCCAGCGGAGTAGCGGGGGGAGATACGCAGTATTTT.

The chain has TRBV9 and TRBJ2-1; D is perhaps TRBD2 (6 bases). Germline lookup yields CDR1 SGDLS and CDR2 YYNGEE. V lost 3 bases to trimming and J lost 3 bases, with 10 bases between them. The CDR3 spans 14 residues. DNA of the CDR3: TGTGCCAGCAGCGGAGGGGACTTCTACAATGAGCAGTTCTTC. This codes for CASSGGDFYNEQFF. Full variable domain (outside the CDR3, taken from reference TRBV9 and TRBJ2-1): DSGVTQTPKHLITATGQRVTLRCSPRSGDLSVYWYQQSLDQGLQFLIQYYNGEERAKGNILERFSAQQFPDLHSELNLSSLELGDSALYFCASSGGDFYNEQFFGPGTRLTVL.

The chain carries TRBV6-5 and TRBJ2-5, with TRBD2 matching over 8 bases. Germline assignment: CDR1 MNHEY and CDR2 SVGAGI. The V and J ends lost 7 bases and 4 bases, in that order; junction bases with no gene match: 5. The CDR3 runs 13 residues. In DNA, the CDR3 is TGTGCCAGCACCCTGACTAGCGCAGAGACCCAGTACTTC. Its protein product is CASTLTSAETQYF.

The CDR3 bases are TGTGCCAGCAGCTTTGGGACAGGGGGCTACGAGCAGTACTTC. Translated: CASSFGTGGYEQYF. The chain links TRBV5-6 to TRBJ2-7; 11 nucleotides line up with TRBD1. The CDR3 has 14 residues. After removal of 2 bases from V and 3 bases from J, the junction contained 1 base not matched to a gene. Germline assignment: CDR1 SGHDT and CDR2 YYEEEE.

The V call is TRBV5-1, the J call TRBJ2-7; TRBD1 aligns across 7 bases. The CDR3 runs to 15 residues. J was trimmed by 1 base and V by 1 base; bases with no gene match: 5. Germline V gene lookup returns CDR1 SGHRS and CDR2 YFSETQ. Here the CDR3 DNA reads TGCGCCAGCAGCTTGCTGACAGGGTCTTCCTACGAGCAGTACTTC. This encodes CASSLLTGSSYEQYF.

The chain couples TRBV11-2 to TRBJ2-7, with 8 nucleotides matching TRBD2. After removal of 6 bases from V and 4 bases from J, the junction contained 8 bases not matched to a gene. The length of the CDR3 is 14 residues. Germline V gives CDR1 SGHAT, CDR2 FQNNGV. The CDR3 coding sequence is TGTGCCAGCAGTCGCGGGGGGACCCCTTACGAGCAGTACTTC. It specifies CASSRGGTPYEQYF.

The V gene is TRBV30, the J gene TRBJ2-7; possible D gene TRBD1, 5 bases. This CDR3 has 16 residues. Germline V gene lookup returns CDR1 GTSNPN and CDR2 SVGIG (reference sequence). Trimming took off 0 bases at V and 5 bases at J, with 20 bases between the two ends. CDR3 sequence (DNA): TGTGCCTGGAGTGTAACCTCCCAGGGATTTCTCCACGAGCAGTACTTC. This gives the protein CAWSVTSQGFLHEQYF.

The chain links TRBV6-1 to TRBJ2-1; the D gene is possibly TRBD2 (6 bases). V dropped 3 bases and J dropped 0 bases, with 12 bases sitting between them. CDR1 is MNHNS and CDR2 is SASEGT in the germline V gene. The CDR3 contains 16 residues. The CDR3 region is CASSEISGASYNEQFF. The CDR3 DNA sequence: TGTGCCAGCAGTGAGATTAGCGGAGCCTCCTACAATGAGCAGTTCTTC.

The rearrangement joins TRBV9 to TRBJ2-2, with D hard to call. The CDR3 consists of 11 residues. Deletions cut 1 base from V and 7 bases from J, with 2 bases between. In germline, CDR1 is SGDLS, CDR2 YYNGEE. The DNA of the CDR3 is TGTGCCAGCAGCGTACACGGGGAGCTGTTTTTT. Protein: CASSVHGELFF.

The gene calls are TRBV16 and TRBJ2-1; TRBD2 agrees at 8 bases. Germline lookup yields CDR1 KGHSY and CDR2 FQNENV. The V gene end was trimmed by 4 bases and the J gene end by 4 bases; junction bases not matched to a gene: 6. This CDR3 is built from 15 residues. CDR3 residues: CASSLKSGGYNEQFF. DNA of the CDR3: TGTGCCAGCAGCCTCAAATCGGGGGGGTACAATGAGCAGTTCTTC.

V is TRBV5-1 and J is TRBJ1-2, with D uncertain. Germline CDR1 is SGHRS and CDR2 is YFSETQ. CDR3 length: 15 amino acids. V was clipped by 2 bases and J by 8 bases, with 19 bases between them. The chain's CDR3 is CASSFDDRLAGGYTF. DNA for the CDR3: TGCGCCAGCAGCTTTGACGATCGGTTAGCCGGCGGCTACACCTTC.

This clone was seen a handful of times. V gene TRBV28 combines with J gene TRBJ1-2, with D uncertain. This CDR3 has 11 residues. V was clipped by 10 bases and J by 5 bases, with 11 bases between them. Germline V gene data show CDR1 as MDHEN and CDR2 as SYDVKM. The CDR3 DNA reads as TGTGCCAACGGGGATAAGTATGGCTACACCTTC. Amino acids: CANGDKYGYTF.

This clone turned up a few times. The CDR3 region is CASSPFNEQFF. The CDR3 DNA follows: TGTGCCAGCAGTCCTTTCAATGAGCAGTTCTTC. The chain recombines TRBV6-5 with TRBJ2-1; D is uncertain. Germline V gene sequence: CDR1 MNHEY, CDR2 SVGAGI. The CDR3 spans 11 residues. The V gene lost 5 bases and the J gene lost 6 bases, with 5 bases spanning the gap.

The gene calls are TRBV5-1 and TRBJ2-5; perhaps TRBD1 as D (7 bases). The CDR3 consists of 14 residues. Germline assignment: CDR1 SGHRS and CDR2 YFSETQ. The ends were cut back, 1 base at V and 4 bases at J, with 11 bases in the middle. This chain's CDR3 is CASSLYQGGETQYF. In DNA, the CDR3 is TGCGCCAGCAGCTTGTATCAGGGGGGAGAGACCCAGTACTTC.

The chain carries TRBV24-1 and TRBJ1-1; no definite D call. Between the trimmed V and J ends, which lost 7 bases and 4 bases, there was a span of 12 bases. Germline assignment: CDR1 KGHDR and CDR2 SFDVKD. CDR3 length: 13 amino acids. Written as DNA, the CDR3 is TGTGCCACCAGCCCCCCGGGAGGCACTGAAGCTTTCTTT. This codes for CATSPPGGTEAFF.